This T cell receptor (beta chain) is from a study of Ad26.COV2.S vaccination and SARS-CoV-2 variants. Overall study context: Once, or twice with 56 days between doses, Ad26.COV2.S was given intramuscularly.

Treatment described: around 19 received Ad26.COV2.S at low or high dose, single or two shots; roughly five received placebo; per-sample allocation not given. The samples date from day 63 after the first vaccine or placebo injection. The table came from immunoSEQ multiplex PCR; TCRdb's copy has only in-frame clones and leaves some out. The sample yields 400,000 or so clones, about nine tenths seen once. This CDR3 has 15 amino acids. Germline V CDR1 and CDR2: SEHNR, FQNEAQ (reference sequence). Trimming left V 4 bases short and J 7 bases short, with 17 bases between. The chain combines TRBV7-9 with TRBJ2-1; D tentatively reads TRBD1 or TRBD2 (6 bases each). Sequenced material: peripheral blood, taken in a trial of Ad26.COV2.S vaccine versus placebo. The clonotype comes from a person between 18 and 65 years old who received the Ad26.COV2.S COVID-19 vaccine or a placebo. In nucleotides, the CDR3 is TGTGCCAGCAGCTCTCGGACGGGGGCGGAGAATGAGCAGTTCTTC. As protein: CASSSRTGAENEQFF.